This T cell receptor beta chain was retrieved from a study of cytomegalovirus exposure and HLA in healthy donors. A word on this clone: Other DNA sequences from this sample encode an identical CDR3 as well.

Researchers ran the PCR with 60 Vbeta and 13 Jbeta primers. TCRdb keeps only in-frame clones here, not all; method: immunoSEQ multiplex PCR. The repertoire holds fewer than 110,000 clones, with approximately 75% as singletons. V was pared by 2 bases and J by 11 bases, with 11 bases of the junction left unmatched. There are 14 residues in the CDR3. Per the germline V gene, CDR1 is SGHRS and CDR2 is YFSETQ. The chain couples TRBV5-1 to TRBJ1-2; 8 nucleotides match TRBD1. Sequenced material: PBMCs. This TCR derives from a woman in her thirties or forties in good health and CMV-seronegative. The CDR3 region has the DNA TGCGCCAGCAGCTTAGACAGGGGTCACTGGACGTACACCTTC. Translated, it gives CASSLDRGHWTYTF.